This is a list of T cell receptor beta chains from one sample in a study of shared clonotypes between healthy human individuals. The protocol was immunoSEQ multiplex PCR, while the TCRdb copy is restricted to in-frame clones and leaves out a portion. The sample holds around 1.9 million clones; around 93% are singletons and the top ten take more than 1.5%. The sample consisted of naive CD8+ T cells from PBMCs. The receptors derive from a man younger than 35 in good health. Some clones in this sample may be carry-over from other donors' samples. CDR3s include the opening cysteine and the closing phenylalanine or tryptophan. The D gene is left open where the match is weak. Rows give clone size only sometimes, using once, few, many, or a class for an expanded clone.

D	V	J	size	CDR3	DNA
.	TRBV25-1	TRBJ1-1	.	CASSELAMNTEAFF	TGTGCCAGCAGTGAATTAGCGATGAACACTGAAGCTTTCTTT
.	TRBV7-9	TRBJ2-1	.	CASDGGPEQFF	TGTGCCAGCGACGGGGGCCCTGAGCAGTTCTTC
.	TRBV27	TRBJ1-1	.	CASSIQGGGLTEAFF	TGTGCCAGCAGTATACAAGGGGGTGGTTTAACTGAAGCTTTCTTT
TRBD2	TRBV15	TRBJ2-2	.	CATSRDGRVTNTGELFF	TGTGCCACCAGCAGAGATGGGAGGGTAACGAACACCGGGGAGCTGTTTTTT
TRBD2	TRBV7-6	TRBJ2-3	.	CASSLSGGSRDTQYF	TGTGCCAGCAGCCTTAGCGGGGGTTCACGCGATACGCAGTATTTT
TRBD2	TRBV7-2	TRBJ2-2	.	CASSLPLAGGRTGELFF	TGTGCCAGCAGCTTACCCCTAGCGGGAGGGAGAACCGGGGAGCTGTTTTTT
.	TRBV5-6	TRBJ2-7	.	CASSKTRHTNEQYF	TGTGCCAGCAGTAAAACGAGGCATACTAACGAGCAGTACTTC
.	TRBV11-1	TRBJ2-1	.	CASSFGWRLSSYNEQFF	TGTGCCAGCAGCTTTGGGTGGCGCCTAAGCTCCTACAATGAGCAGTTCTTC
TRBD2	TRBV13	TRBJ2-1	.	CASSFSSGRSPVF	TGTGCCAGCAGCTTTTCTAGCGGGAGGTCCCCAGTCTTC
TRBD2	TRBV5-1	TRBJ2-5	.	CASSPLAGGRETQYF	TGCGCCAGCAGCCCTCTAGCGGGAGGGAGGGAGACCCAGTACTTC
TRBD2	TRBV4-1	TRBJ2-2	once	CASSQEAPQRGVTGELFF	TGCGCCAGCAGCCAAGAGGCTCCCCAGCGGGGGGTCACCGGGGAGCTGTTTTTT
TRBD1	TRBV5-4	TRBJ1-1	.	CASSLDTGGARNTEAFF	TGTGCCAGCAGCTTGGACACAGGGGGCGCCAGGAACACTGAAGCTTTCTTT
.	TRBV9	TRBJ2-7	.	CASSVDSGLGYEQYF	TGTGCCAGCAGCGTAGATTCGGGGTTAGGATACGAGCAGTACTTC
TRBD1	TRBV5-1	TRBJ2-7	.	CASSLLGQGRNEQYF	TGCGCCAGCAGCTTGCTCGGACAGGGTAGGAACGAGCAGTACTTC
.	TRBV28	TRBJ1-2	.	CASSLWGGHGYTF	TGTGCCAGCAGTTTATGGGGGGGCCATGGCTACACCTTC
.	TRBV7-8	TRBJ2-7	once	CASSSNKPSYEQYF	TGTGCCAGCAGCTCCAACAAACCGTCCTACGAGCAGTACTTC
.	TRBV28	TRBJ1-2	.	CASSEQDLYGYTF	TGTGCCAGCAGCGAACAGGATCTCTATGGCTACACCTTC
TRBD1	TRBV2	TRBJ2-5	.	CASRDRGGETQYF	TGTGCCAGCAGGGACAGGGGGGGAGAGACCCAGTACTTC
TRBD2	TRBV27	TRBJ2-1	.	CASSLRRTSGRAGNEQFF	TGTGCCAGCAGTTTGCGTAGGACTAGCGGGAGGGCCGGGAATGAGCAGTTCTTC
TRBD2	TRBV7-2	TRBJ2-3	.	CATAEIAGGTDTQYF	TGTGCCACCGCGGAGATAGCGGGAGGCACAGATACGCAGTATTTT
TRBD1	TRBV7-8	TRBJ2-1	.	CASSLDSRDREYNEQFF	TGTGCCAGCAGCTTAGATTCCCGGGACAGAGAATACAATGAGCAGTTCTTC
.	TRBV13	TRBJ2-1	.	CASSTRLGDGSEQFF	TGTGCCAGCAGCACGCGTCTAGGGGACGGGTCGGAGCAGTTCTTC
.	TRBV29-1	TRBJ1-2	once	CSVEGKSQPSYGYTF	TGCAGCGTTGAAGGAAAATCCCAGCCTTCCTATGGCTACACCTTC
.	TRBV4-3	TRBJ2-1	.	CASSQGLAETYNEQFF	TGCGCCAGCAGCCAAGGCTTAGCAGAAACCTACAATGAGCAGTTCTTC
.	TRBV7-9	TRBJ2-7	.	CASSSREVLIYEQYF	TGTGCCAGCTCTAGTAGGGAGGTCTTGATCTACGAGCAGTACTTC
TRBD2	TRBV13	TRBJ2-7	.	CASSSFGTSRSYEQYF	TGTGCCAGCAGCTCATTCGGGACTAGCCGATCCTACGAGCAGTACTTC
.	TRBV7-9	TRBJ2-7	.	CASSLYSSSYEQYF	TGTGCCAGCAGCTTATACTCTAGCTCCTACGAGCAGTACTTC
.	TRBV7-9	TRBJ2-3	.	CASSLFGPRRRSSDTQYF	TGTGCCAGCAGCTTATTCGGTCCTCGGCGTCGAAGCTCGGATACGCAGTATTTT
.	TRBV4-1	TRBJ2-1	.	CASSQVSYNLYNEQFF	TGCGCCAGCAGCCAAGTTTCCTACAACCTATACAATGAGCAGTTCTTC